This is a list of T cell receptor beta chains from one sample in a study of T cell responses to AZD1222 COVID-19 vaccine. Sequencing used immunoSEQ multiplex PCR; TCRdb keeps in-frame clones, though not all of them. This sample yields under 45,000 clones, of which 70% to 90% are seen a single time; 5.5% to 7% belongs to the top ten. Here the sequenced sample was peripheral blood, taken on day 0 of AZD1222 vaccination. The receptors stem from an adult in good health. CDR3s include the opening cysteine and the closing phenylalanine or tryptophan. A D gene is named only where the DNA matches it firmly. Only some rows state a clone size, as once, few, many or a class for expanded clones.

d_gene: .; abundance: .; v_gene: TRBV3-1/TRBV3-2; j_gene: TRBJ1-6; CDR3nt: TGTGCCAGCAGCCAAGGTTCAGGGGCTCCCTATAATTCACCCCTCCACTTT; CDR3aa: CASSQGSGAPYNSPLHF
d_gene: .; abundance: .; v_gene: TRBV9; j_gene: TRBJ2-2; CDR3nt: TGTGCCAGCAGCGTAGGGCGGAACACCGGGGAGCTGTTTTTT; CDR3aa: CASSVGRNTGELFF
d_gene: .; abundance: .; v_gene: TRBV7-3; j_gene: TRBJ2-2; CDR3nt: TGTGCCAGCAGCTTAGCCCCCACGAGGGAGCTGTTTTTT; CDR3aa: CASSLAPTRELFF
d_gene: .; abundance: .; v_gene: TRBV5-5; j_gene: TRBJ1-3; CDR3nt: TGTGCCAGCAGCTTCGACCCCTCTGGAAACACCATATATTTT; CDR3aa: CASSFDPSGNTIYF
d_gene: .; abundance: .; v_gene: TRBV19; j_gene: TRBJ2-2; CDR3nt: TGTGCCAGTATTGGGGGGAAGACCGGGGAGCTGTTTTTT; CDR3aa: CASIGGKTGELFF
d_gene: .; abundance: .; v_gene: TRBV11-2; j_gene: TRBJ1-2; CDR3nt: TGTGCCAGCAATTCCCGGGGACCCACTAGGGAGGATTACACCTTC; CDR3aa: CASNSRGPTREDYTF
d_gene: .; abundance: .; v_gene: TRBV29-1; j_gene: TRBJ2-3; CDR3nt: TGCAGCGTTGAAGACATCGCAGCAGGGACAGATACGCAGTATTTT; CDR3aa: CSVEDIAAGTDTQYF
d_gene: .; abundance: .; v_gene: TRBV5-6; j_gene: TRBJ1-5; CDR3nt: TGTGCCAGCAGCTCAGACACAAATCAGCCCCAGCATTTT; CDR3aa: CASSSDTNQPQHF
d_gene: .; abundance: .; v_gene: TRBV7-3; j_gene: TRBJ2-3; CDR3nt: TGTGCCAGCAGCTTCGGGCAAACCTCTAAGAGGGGAGTAGGAGATACGCAGTATTTT; CDR3aa: CASSFGQTSKRGVGDTQYF
d_gene: .; abundance: .; v_gene: TRBV14; j_gene: TRBJ1-4; CDR3nt: TGTGCCAGCAGCCAAGCTTCCCACAGGTGTGCAACTAATGAAAAACTGTTTTTT; CDR3aa: CASSQASHRCATNEKLFF
d_gene: .; abundance: .; v_gene: TRBV6-5; j_gene: TRBJ2-3; CDR3nt: TGTGCCAGCATGGGGGGGGCTAGCACAGATACGCAGTATTTT; CDR3aa: CASMGGASTDTQYF
d_gene: .; abundance: .; v_gene: TRBV6-5; j_gene: TRBJ1-5; CDR3nt: TGTGCCAGCAGCGGTCAGGCGACGAGCAATCAGCCCCAGCATTTT; CDR3aa: CASSGQATSNQPQHF
d_gene: .; abundance: .; v_gene: TRBV15; j_gene: TRBJ1-5; CDR3nt: TGTGCCACCAGCCGGGACACCGAAAATCAGCCCCAGCATTTT; CDR3aa: CATSRDTENQPQHF
d_gene: .; abundance: .; v_gene: TRBV28; j_gene: TRBJ1-1; CDR3nt: TGTGCCAGCAGCTCCACGAACACTGAAGCTTTCTTT; CDR3aa: CASSSTNTEAFF
d_gene: TRBD1; abundance: .; v_gene: TRBV7-9; j_gene: TRBJ2-2; CDR3nt: TGTGCCAGCAGTAGCCGGGACAGGGGGCCGGCGAACACCGGGGAGCTGTTTTTT; CDR3aa: CASSSRDRGPANTGELFF
d_gene: .; abundance: .; v_gene: TRBV28; j_gene: TRBJ1-6; CDR3nt: TGTGCCAGCAGTTCCACCTATAATTCACCCCTCCACTTT; CDR3aa: CASSSTYNSPLHF
d_gene: .; abundance: .; v_gene: TRBV19; j_gene: TRBJ2-1; CDR3nt: TGTGCCAGTAGAAACAGTTACAATGAGCAGTTCTTC; CDR3aa: CASRNSYNEQFF
d_gene: .; abundance: .; v_gene: TRBV12-2; j_gene: TRBJ2-7; CDR3nt: TGTGCAAGTCGCTTATACTACGAGCAGTACTTC; CDR3aa: CASRLYYEQYF
d_gene: .; abundance: .; v_gene: TRBV6-5; j_gene: TRBJ1-6; CDR3nt: TGTGCCAGCGGGATTGGCGAGTTTAATAATTCACCCCTCCACTTT; CDR3aa: CASGIGEFNNSPLHF
d_gene: TRBD1; abundance: .; v_gene: TRBV18; j_gene: TRBJ2-1; CDR3nt: TGTGCCAGCTCACCACGACAGGGGGATAATGAGCAGTTCTTC; CDR3aa: CASSPRQGDNEQFF
d_gene: TRBD2; abundance: once; v_gene: TRBV4-3; j_gene: TRBJ2-1; CDR3nt: TGCGCCAGCAGCCCGACTAGCGGTACCTACAATGAGCAGTTCTTC; CDR3aa: CASSPTSGTYNEQFF
d_gene: TRBD2; abundance: .; v_gene: TRBV5-1; j_gene: TRBJ2-5; CDR3nt: TGCGCCAGCAGCCCGGGAGGTCTGGCCGGAGAGACCCAGTACTTC; CDR3aa: CASSPGGLAGETQYF
d_gene: TRBD1; abundance: .; v_gene: TRBV6-5; j_gene: TRBJ1-2; CDR3nt: TGTGCCAGCACCAATTACAGGGGTCTCTATGGCTACACCTTC; CDR3aa: CASTNYRGLYGYTF
d_gene: .; abundance: once; v_gene: TRBV28; j_gene: TRBJ1-2; CDR3nt: TGTGCCAGCAGTTTTTCTGGGGGCACGAACTATGGCTACACCTTC; CDR3aa: CASSFSGGTNYGYTF
d_gene: .; abundance: .; v_gene: TRBV7-9; j_gene: TRBJ2-1; CDR3nt: TGTGCCAGCAGCTTAGTCTCCTACAATGAGCAGTTCTTC; CDR3aa: CASSLVSYNEQFF
d_gene: .; abundance: .; v_gene: TRBV28; j_gene: TRBJ2-7; CDR3nt: TGTGCCAGCAGACCGGTGACGGGGACCTACGAGCAGTACTTC; CDR3aa: CASRPVTGTYEQYF
d_gene: TRBD2; abundance: .; v_gene: TRBV24-1; j_gene: TRBJ2-1; CDR3nt: TGTGCCACCAGTGATGAGGCGGGAGGGCCCCACAATGAGCAGTTCTTC; CDR3aa: CATSDEAGGPHNEQFF
d_gene: .; abundance: .; v_gene: TRBV24-1; j_gene: TRBJ2-2; CDR3nt: TGTGCCACCAGTGACCCTAGACAGAGGGTCACCGGGGAGCTGTTTTTT; CDR3aa: CATSDPRQRVTGELFF
d_gene: .; abundance: once; v_gene: TRBV29-1; j_gene: TRBJ1-1; CDR3nt: TGCAGCGTTGAAGGAGCCAGGGGGAACACTGAAGCTTTCTTT; CDR3aa: CSVEGARGNTEAFF
d_gene: .; abundance: .; v_gene: TRBV5-3; j_gene: TRBJ2-2; CDR3nt: TGTGCCTCTGGACCTTCCTCCGGGGAGCTGTTTTTT; CDR3aa: CASGPSSGELFF
d_gene: .; abundance: .; v_gene: TRBV9; j_gene: TRBJ1-4; CDR3nt: TGTGCCAGCGATTCCCCGGGACTATCCACAATACTGTTTTTT; CDR3aa: CASDSPGLSTILFF
d_gene: .; abundance: .; v_gene: TRBV19; j_gene: TRBJ2-7; CDR3nt: TGTGCCAGTAGTATAGGTCAGGGACTCTACGAGCAGTACTTC; CDR3aa: CASSIGQGLYEQYF
d_gene: .; abundance: once; v_gene: TRBV6-2/TRBV6-3; j_gene: TRBJ2-7; CDR3nt: TGTGCCAGCAGTTTGACAGCTATCTACGAGCAGTACTTC; CDR3aa: CASSLTAIYEQYF
d_gene: TRBD1; abundance: .; v_gene: TRBV19; j_gene: TRBJ1-2; CDR3nt: TGTGCCAGTACCGTTGAGAGGGGGCAAAATGGCTACACCTTC; CDR3aa: CASTVERGQNGYTF
d_gene: .; abundance: .; v_gene: TRBV5-1; j_gene: TRBJ2-3; CDR3nt: TGCGCCAGCAGCTTGGTTAACAGTCAAGCGCCCACAGATACGCAGTATTTT; CDR3aa: CASSLVNSQAPTDTQYF
d_gene: .; abundance: .; v_gene: TRBV6-5; j_gene: TRBJ2-3; CDR3nt: TGTGCCAGTCAGGGGGGGGGTTCATCCGATACGCAGTATTTT; CDR3aa: CASQGGGSSDTQYF
d_gene: .; abundance: .; v_gene: TRBV2; j_gene: TRBJ2-5; CDR3nt: TGTGCCAGTGCGGCTACGGGGCCCACTTTAGAGACCCAGTACTTC; CDR3aa: CASAATGPTLETQYF
d_gene: .; abundance: once; v_gene: TRBV5-1; j_gene: TRBJ2-5; CDR3nt: TGCGCCAGCAGCCCCAGGGCCCAAGAGACCCAGTACTTC; CDR3aa: CASSPRAQETQYF
d_gene: .; abundance: .; v_gene: TRBV5-8; j_gene: TRBJ1-6; CDR3nt: TGTGCCAGCAGCTTGGCCCACAGGCATAATTCACCCCTCCACTTT; CDR3aa: CASSLAHRHNSPLHF
d_gene: .; abundance: few; v_gene: TRBV7-9; j_gene: TRBJ1-2; CDR3nt: TGTGCCAGCAGCCCGTATTACAGGGTACGACGAAACTATGGCTACACCTTC; CDR3aa: CASSPYYRVRRNYGYTF
d_gene: TRBD2; abundance: .; v_gene: TRBV7-2; j_gene: TRBJ2-1; CDR3nt: TGTGCCAGCAGCCACCCCACAGCGGGGGGGCTCTACAATGAGCAGTTCTTC; CDR3aa: CASSHPTAGGLYNEQFF
d_gene: .; abundance: .; v_gene: TRBV27; j_gene: TRBJ2-1; CDR3nt: TGTGCCAGCAGTATACGGGACTCCTCTTCTGAGCAGTTCTTC; CDR3aa: CASSIRDSSSEQFF
d_gene: TRBD2; abundance: few; v_gene: TRBV28; j_gene: TRBJ2-7; CDR3nt: TGTGCCAGCAGTCTTTGGACTAGCGGGAGTGTACGCGAGCAGTACTTC; CDR3aa: CASSLWTSGSVREQYF
d_gene: .; abundance: .; v_gene: TRBV12-3/TRBV12-4; j_gene: TRBJ1-1; CDR3nt: TGTGCCAGCAGTCCCGATAACACTGAAGCTTTCTTT; CDR3aa: CASSPDNTEAFF
d_gene: TRBD1; abundance: few; v_gene: TRBV6-5; j_gene: TRBJ1-5; CDR3nt: TGTGCCAGCAATGGACAGGTGGGCAATCAGCCCCAGCATTTT; CDR3aa: CASNGQVGNQPQHF
d_gene: TRBD1; abundance: few; v_gene: TRBV5-1; j_gene: TRBJ1-1; CDR3nt: TGCGCCAGCAGCTTGGAATGGGACAGGTACACTGAAGCTTTCTTT; CDR3aa: CASSLEWDRYTEAFF
d_gene: .; abundance: .; v_gene: TRBV12-3/TRBV12-4; j_gene: TRBJ2-3; CDR3nt: TGTGCCAGCACCCCGGTTCCAGATACGCAGTATTTT; CDR3aa: CASTPVPDTQYF
d_gene: .; abundance: .; v_gene: TRBV5-4; j_gene: TRBJ2-5; CDR3nt: TGTGCCAGCAGCTTGCCTCGGACAGCCCGGGAGACCCAGTACTTC; CDR3aa: CASSLPRTARETQYF
d_gene: .; abundance: once; v_gene: TRBV7-2; j_gene: TRBJ2-5; CDR3nt: TGTGCCAGCAGCTTAAAGGCCTTGCGAGAGACCCAGTACTTC; CDR3aa: CASSLKALRETQYF
d_gene: .; abundance: .; v_gene: TRBV9; j_gene: TRBJ2-7; CDR3nt: TGTGCCAGCAGCGCGAACACGGGCGAGCAGTACTTC; CDR3aa: CASSANTGEQYF
d_gene: .; abundance: .; v_gene: TRBV7-8; j_gene: TRBJ2-3; CDR3nt: TGTGCCAGCAGCTCAATCACAGATACGCAGTATTTT; CDR3aa: CASSSITDTQYF
d_gene: .; abundance: .; v_gene: TRBV20-1; j_gene: TRBJ1-2; CDR3nt: TGCAGTGCTAGAGTCAAGGCTGGCTACACCTTC; CDR3aa: CSARVKAGYTF
d_gene: .; abundance: .; v_gene: TRBV4-2; j_gene: TRBJ1-4; CDR3nt: TGTGCCAGCAGCCAAGAACCCGGGTTTAATGAAAAACTGTTTTTT; CDR3aa: CASSQEPGFNEKLFF
d_gene: .; abundance: .; v_gene: TRBV6-2/TRBV6-3; j_gene: TRBJ1-5; CDR3nt: TGTGCCAGCAGTTCCTACGTTGATCAGCCCCAGCATTTT; CDR3aa: CASSSYVDQPQHF
d_gene: TRBD1; abundance: .; v_gene: TRBV6-6; j_gene: TRBJ2-7; CDR3nt: TGTGCCAGCAGTTACTCGGCGGGACAGGGTGGTTACGAGCAGTACTTC; CDR3aa: CASSYSAGQGGYEQYF
d_gene: TRBD1; abundance: once; v_gene: TRBV10-3; j_gene: TRBJ2-3; CDR3nt: TGTGCCATCAGGTCCGACGGGGACAGGGCAGTTTACACAGATACGCAGTATTTT; CDR3aa: CAIRSDGDRAVYTDTQYF
d_gene: .; abundance: .; v_gene: TRBV4-1; j_gene: TRBJ1-6; CDR3nt: TGCGCCAGCAGCCAACAACAAACAGACAATTCACCCCTCCACTTT; CDR3aa: CASSQQQTDNSPLHF
d_gene: TRBD1; abundance: .; v_gene: TRBV18; j_gene: TRBJ1-2; CDR3nt: TGTGCCAGCTCACCGCCTCTCGACAGGGTGAACGGCTACACCTTC; CDR3aa: CASSPPLDRVNGYTF
d_gene: .; abundance: .; v_gene: TRBV19; j_gene: TRBJ2-1; CDR3nt: TGTGCCAGTAGTTCCGTGGTCCGTGAGCAGTTCTTC; CDR3aa: CASSSVVREQFF
d_gene: .; abundance: .; v_gene: TRBV9; j_gene: TRBJ1-2; CDR3nt: TGTGCCAGCAGCGGACCGGGACGGGTCTATGGCTACACCTTC; CDR3aa: CASSGPGRVYGYTF